This T cell receptor beta chain was documented in a study of CD8 T cells in Susac syndrome. Regarding the study as a whole: Where Susac syndrome CD4+ T cell repertoires were concerned, no clonal expansion was evident.

Turning to this clonotype: Its specificity is not known.

After extraction with the RNeasy kit, about 0.45 to 1 ug of the RNA was reverse transcribed using random hexamers. TCRdb called the immunoSEQ multiplex PCR reads again in MiXCR, with one record for every CDR3 protein. Here the sample spans 200,000 to 250,000 distinct CDR3 sequences, approximately 94% being singletons. Germline values: CDR1 DFQATT, CDR2 SNEGSKA (reference sequence). The length of the CDR3 is 13 residues. V was clipped by 5 bases and J by 0 bases; unmatched bases: 4. The chain couples TRBV20-1 to TRBJ2-7; 7 nucleotides match TRBD1. This receptor was obtained from a human donor with Susac syndrome. The sequencing input was CD4+ T cells from PBMCs. This CDR3 reads CSAPAGGSYEQYF. The DNA for the CDR3 is TGCAGTGCTCCGGCAGGGGGCTCCTACGAGCAGTACTTC.